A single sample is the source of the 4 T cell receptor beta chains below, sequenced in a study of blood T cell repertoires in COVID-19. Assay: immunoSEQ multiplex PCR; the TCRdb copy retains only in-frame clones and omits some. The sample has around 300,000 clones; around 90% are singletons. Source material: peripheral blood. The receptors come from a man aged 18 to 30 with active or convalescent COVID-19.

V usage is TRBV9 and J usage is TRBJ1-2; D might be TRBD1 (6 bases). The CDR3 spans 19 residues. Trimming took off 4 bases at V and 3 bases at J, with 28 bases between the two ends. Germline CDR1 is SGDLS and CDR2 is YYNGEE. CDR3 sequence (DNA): TGTGCCAGCAGCCCAACAACGGACAGCGGGATCCTAAATTACTATGGCTACACCTTC. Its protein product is CASSPTTDSGILNYYGYTF. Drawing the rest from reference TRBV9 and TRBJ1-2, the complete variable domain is DSGVTQTPKHLITATGQRVTLRCSPRSGDLSVYWYQQSLDQGLQFLIQYYNGEERAKGNILERFSAQQFPDLHSELNLSSLELGDSALYFCASSPTTDSGILNYYGYTFGSGTRLTVV.

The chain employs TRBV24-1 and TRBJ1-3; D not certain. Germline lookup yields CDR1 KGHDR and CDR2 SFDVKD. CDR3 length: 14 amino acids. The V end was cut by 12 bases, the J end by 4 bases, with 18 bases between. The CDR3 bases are TGTGCCTCGTTCAACTGCGATCGAGGAAACACCATATATTTT. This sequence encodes CASFNCDRGNTIYF.

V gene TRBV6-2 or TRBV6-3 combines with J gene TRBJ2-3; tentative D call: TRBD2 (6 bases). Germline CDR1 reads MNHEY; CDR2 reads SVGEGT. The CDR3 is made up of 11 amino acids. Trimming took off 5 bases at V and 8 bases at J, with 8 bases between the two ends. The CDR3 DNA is TGTGCCAGCAGTACGGAGGGTACGCAGTATTTT. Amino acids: CASSTEGTQYF.

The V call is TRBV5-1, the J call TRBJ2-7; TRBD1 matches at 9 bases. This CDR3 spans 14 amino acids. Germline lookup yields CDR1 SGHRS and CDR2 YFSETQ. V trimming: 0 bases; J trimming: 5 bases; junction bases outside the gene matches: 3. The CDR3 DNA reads TGCGCCAGCAGCTTGGGACAGGGGGGCCACGAGCAGTACTTC. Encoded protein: CASSLGQGGHEQYF.